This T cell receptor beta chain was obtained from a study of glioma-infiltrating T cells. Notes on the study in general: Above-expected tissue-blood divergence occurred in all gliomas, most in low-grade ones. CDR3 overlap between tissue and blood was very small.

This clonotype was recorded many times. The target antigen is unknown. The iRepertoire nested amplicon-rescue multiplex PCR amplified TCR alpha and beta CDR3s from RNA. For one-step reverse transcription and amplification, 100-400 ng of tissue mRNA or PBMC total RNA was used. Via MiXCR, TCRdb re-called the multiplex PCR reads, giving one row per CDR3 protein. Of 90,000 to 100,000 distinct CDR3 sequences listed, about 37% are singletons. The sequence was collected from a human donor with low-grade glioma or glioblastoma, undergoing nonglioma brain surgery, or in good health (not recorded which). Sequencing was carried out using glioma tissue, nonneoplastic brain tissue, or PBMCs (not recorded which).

CDR3 bases: TGTGCCAGCAGCCAAGGTGCAGGGGTAGAGACCCAGTACTTC. It codes for CASSQGAGVETQYF. This chain links TRBV3-1 with TRBJ2-5; D might be TRBD1 (6 bases). There are 14 residues in the CDR3. Germline CDR1 and CDR2: LGHDT and YNNKEL (reference sequence). Trimming cost V 1 base and J 4 bases, with 10 bases left between them.